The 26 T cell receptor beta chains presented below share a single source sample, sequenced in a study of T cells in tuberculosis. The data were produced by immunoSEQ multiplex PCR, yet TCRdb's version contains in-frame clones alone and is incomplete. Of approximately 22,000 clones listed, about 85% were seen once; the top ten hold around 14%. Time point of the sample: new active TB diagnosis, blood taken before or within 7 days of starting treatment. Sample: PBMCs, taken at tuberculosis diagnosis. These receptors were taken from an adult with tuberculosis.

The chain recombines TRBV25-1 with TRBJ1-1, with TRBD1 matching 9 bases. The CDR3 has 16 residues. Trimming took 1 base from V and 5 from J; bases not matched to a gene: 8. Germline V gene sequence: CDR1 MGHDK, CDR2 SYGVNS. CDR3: CASSEWSGTGKTEAFF. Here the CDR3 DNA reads TGTGCCAGCAGTGAATGGTCGGGGACAGGGAAAACTGAAGCTTTCTTT.

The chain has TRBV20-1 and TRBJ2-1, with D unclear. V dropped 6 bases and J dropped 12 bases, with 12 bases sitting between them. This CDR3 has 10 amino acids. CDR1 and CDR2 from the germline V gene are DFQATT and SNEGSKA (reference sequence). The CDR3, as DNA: TGCAGTGCCCCCTATGGGCGGCAGTTCTTC. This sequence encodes CSAPYGRQFF.

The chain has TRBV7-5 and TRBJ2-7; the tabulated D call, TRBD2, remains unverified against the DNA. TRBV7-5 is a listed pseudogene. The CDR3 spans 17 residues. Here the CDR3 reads CVRSLAPKRDFSYEQYF. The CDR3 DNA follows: TGTGTCAGAAGCTTAGCGCCGAAGCGGGATTTCTCCTACGAGCAGTACTTC.

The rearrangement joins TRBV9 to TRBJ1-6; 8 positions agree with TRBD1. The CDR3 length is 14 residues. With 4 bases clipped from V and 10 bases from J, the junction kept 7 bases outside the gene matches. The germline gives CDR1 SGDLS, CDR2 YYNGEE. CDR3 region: CASSFGQGGSPLHF. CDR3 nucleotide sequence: TGTGCCAGCAGCTTCGGACAGGGAGGCTCACCCCTCCACTTT.

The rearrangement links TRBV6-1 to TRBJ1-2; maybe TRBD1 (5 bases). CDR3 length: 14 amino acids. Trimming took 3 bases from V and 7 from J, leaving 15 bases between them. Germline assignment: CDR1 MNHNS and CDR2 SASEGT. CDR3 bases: TGTGCCAGCAGTGACTCGATGGGGGGGTTTGGCTACACCTTC. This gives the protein CASSDSMGGFGYTF.

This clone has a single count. CDR3 nucleotides: TGTGCCAGCAGCCACTCAGGGGGGCAGAATGAGCAGTTCTTC. Amino acids: CASSHSGGQNEQFF. The chain links TRBV7-8 to TRBJ2-1, with TRBD1 as a possible D gene (7 bases). The germline V gene encodes CDR1 SGHVS and CDR2 FQNEAQ. This CDR3 is 14 amino acids long. The V end was cut by 5 bases, the J end by 7 bases, with 15 bases between.

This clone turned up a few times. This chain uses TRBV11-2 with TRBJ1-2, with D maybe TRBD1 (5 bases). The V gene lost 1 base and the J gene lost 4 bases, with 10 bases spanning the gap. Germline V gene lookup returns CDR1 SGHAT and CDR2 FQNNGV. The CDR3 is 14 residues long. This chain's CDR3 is CASSLGAGPYGYTF. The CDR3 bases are TGTGCCAGCAGCTTAGGGGCAGGGCCCTATGGCTACACCTTC.

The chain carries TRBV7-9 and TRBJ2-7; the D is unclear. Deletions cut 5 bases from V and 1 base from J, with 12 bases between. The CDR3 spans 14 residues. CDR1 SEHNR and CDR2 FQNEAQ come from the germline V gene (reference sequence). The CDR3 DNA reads TGTGCCAGCAGCCCCTCCTTCCGTTCCTACGAGCAGTACTTC. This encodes CASSPSFRSYEQYF.

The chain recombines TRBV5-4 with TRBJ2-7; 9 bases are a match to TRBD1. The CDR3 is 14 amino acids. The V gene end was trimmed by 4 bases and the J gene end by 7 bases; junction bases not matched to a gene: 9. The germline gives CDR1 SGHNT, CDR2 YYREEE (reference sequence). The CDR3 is CASSAWDRVREQYF. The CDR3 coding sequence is TGTGCCAGCAGCGCCTGGGACAGGGTACGTGAGCAGTACTTC.

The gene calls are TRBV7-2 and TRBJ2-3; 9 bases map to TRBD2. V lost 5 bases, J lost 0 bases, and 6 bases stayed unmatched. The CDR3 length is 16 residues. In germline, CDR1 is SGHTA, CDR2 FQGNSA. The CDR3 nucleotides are TGTGCCAGCAGCGCGGGTAGCGGGGGCAGCACAGATACGCAGTATTTT. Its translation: CASSAGSGGSTDTQYF. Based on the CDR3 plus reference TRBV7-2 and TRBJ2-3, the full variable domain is GAGVSQSPSNKVTEKGKDVELRCDPISGHTALYWYRQSLGQGLEFLIYFQGNSAPDKSGLPSDRFSAERTGGSVSTLTIQRTQQEDSAVYLCASSAGSGGSTDTQYFGPGTRLTVL.

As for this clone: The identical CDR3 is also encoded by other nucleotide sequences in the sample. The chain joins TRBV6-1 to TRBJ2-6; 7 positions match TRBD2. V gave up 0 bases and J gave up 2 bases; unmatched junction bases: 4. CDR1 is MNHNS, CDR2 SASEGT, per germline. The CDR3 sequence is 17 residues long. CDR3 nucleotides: TGTGCCAGCAGTGAAGCGCTTCGGGGGGCTGGGGCCAACGTCCTGACTTTC. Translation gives CASSEALRGAGANVLTF.

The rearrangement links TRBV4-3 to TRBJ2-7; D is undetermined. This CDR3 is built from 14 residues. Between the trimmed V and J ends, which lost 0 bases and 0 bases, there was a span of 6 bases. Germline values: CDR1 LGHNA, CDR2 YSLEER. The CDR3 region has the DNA TGCGCCAGCAGCCAAGATCCGGGCTCCTACGAGCAGTACTTC. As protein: CASSQDPGSYEQYF.

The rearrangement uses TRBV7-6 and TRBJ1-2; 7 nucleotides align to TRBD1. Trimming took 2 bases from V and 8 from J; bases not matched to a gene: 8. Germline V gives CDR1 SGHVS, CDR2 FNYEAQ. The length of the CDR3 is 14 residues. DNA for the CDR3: TGTGCCAGCAGCTTACGAGGGGGCGCCGACGGCTACACCTTC. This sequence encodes CASSLRGGADGYTF.

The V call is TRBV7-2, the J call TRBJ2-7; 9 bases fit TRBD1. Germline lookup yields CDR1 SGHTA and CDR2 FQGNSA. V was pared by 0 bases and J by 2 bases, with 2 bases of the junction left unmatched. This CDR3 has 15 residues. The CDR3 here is CASSLAGQGPYEQYF. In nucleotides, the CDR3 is TGTGCCAGCAGCTTAGCGGGACAGGGCCCCTACGAGCAGTACTTC.

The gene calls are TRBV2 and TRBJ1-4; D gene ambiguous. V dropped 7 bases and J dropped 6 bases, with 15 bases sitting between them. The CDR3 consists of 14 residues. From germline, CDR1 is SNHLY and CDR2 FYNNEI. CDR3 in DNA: TGTGCCAGCATGCCGGGAGGGAAGGATGAAAAACTGTTTTTT. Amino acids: CASMPGGKDEKLFF.

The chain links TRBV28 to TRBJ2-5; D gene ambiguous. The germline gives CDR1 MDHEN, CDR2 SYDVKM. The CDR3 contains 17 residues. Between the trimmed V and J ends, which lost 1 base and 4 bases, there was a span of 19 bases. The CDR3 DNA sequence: TGTGCCAGCAGTTTATCCGCGGCGGCAGCGATCCGAGAGACCCAGTACTTC. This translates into CASSLSAAAAIRETQYF.

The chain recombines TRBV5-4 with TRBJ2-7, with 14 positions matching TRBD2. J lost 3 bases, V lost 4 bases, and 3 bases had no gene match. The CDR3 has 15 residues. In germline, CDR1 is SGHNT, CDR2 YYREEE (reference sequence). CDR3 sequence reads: CASSQGLAGVYEQYF. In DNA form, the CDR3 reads TGTGCCAGCAGCCAGGGACTAGCGGGGGTCTACGAGCAGTACTTC.

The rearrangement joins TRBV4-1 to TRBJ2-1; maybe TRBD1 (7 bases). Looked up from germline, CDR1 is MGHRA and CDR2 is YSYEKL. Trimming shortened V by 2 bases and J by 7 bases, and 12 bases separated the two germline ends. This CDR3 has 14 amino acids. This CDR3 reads CASSQQGGKNEQFF. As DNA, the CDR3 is TGCGCCAGCAGCCAACAGGGGGGAAAAAATGAGCAGTTCTTC.

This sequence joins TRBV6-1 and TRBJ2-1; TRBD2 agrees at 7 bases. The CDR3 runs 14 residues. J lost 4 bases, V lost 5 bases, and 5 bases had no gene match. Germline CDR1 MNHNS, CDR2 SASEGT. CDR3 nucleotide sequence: TGTGCCAGCAGTTCCCTGGGACTATACAATGAGCAGTTCTTC. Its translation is CASSSLGLYNEQFF.

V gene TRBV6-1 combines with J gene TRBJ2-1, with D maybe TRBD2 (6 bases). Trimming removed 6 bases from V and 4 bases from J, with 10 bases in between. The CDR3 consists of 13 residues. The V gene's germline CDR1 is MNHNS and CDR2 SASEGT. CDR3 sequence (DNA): TGTGCCAGCAGGGGCGGGGCGTACAATGAGCAGTTCTTC. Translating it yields CASRGGAYNEQFF.

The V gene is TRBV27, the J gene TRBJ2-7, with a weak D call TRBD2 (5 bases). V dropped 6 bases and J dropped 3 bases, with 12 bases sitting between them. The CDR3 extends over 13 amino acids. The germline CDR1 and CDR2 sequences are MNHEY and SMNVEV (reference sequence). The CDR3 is CASRKGGGYEQYF. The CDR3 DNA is TGTGCCAGCAGGAAGGGTGGAGGCTACGAGCAGTACTTC.

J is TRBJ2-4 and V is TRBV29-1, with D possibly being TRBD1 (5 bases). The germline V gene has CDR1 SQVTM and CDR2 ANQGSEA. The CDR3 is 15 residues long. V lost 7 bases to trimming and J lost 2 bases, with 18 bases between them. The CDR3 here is CSARGPGFSKNIQYF. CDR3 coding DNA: TGCAGCGCACGTGGTCCAGGGTTTTCCAAAAACATTCAGTACTTC. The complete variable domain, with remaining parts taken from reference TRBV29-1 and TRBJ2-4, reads SAVISQKPSRDICQRGTSLTIQCQVDSQVTMMFWYRQQPGQSLTLIATANQGSEATYESGFVIDKFPISRPNLTFSTLTVSNMSPEDSSIYLCSARGPGFSKNIQYFGAGTRLSVL.

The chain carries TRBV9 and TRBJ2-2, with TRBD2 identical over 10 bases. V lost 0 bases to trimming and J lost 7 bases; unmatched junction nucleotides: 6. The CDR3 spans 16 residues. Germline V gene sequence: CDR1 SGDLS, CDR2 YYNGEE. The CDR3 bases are TGTGCCAGCAGCGTAGAGAGCGGGGGGGCGAGCGGGGAGCTGTTTTTT. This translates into CASSVESGGASGELFF.

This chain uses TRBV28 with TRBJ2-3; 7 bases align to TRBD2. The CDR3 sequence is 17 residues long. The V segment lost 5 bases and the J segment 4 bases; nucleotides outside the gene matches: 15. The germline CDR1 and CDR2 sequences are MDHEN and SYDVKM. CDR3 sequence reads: CASSPPSGAGEADTQYF. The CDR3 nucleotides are TGTGCCAGCAGTCCGCCGAGTGGGGCGGGAGAAGCAGATACGCAGTATTTT.

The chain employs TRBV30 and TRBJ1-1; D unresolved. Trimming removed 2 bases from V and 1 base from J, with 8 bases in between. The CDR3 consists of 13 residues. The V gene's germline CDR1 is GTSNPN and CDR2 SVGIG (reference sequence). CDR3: CAWSQVENTEAFF. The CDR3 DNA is TGTGCCTGGAGTCAGGTGGAGAACACTGAAGCTTTCTTT. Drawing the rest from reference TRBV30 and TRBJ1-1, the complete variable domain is SQTIHQWPATLVQPVGSPLSLECTVEGTSNPNLYWYRQAAGRGLQLLFYSVGIGQISSEVPQNLSASRPQDRQFILSSKKLLLSDSGFYLCAWSQVENTEAFFGQGTRLTVV.

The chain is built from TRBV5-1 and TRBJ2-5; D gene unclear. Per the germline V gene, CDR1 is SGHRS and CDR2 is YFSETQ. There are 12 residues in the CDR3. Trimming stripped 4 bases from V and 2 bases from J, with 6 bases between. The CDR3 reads CASSGSQETQYF. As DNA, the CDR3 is TGCGCCAGCAGCGGCTCACAAGAGACCCAGTACTTC.